The 18 T cell receptor beta chains reported below all come from one sample, sequenced in a study of cytomegalovirus exposure and HLA in healthy donors. The PCR employed 60 Vbeta primers together with 13 Jbeta primers. The table came from immunoSEQ multiplex PCR; TCRdb's copy has only in-frame clones and leaves some out. The table shows over 130,000 clones, with approximately 67% occurring only once. The sequenced material came from PBMCs. The receptor set was obtained from a woman aged 55-69 years in good health and CMV-seronegative.

V usage is TRBV7-2 and J usage is TRBJ1-3; D uncertain. Germline V gene data show CDR1 as SGHTA and CDR2 as FQGNSA. Trimming took 5 bases from V and 4 from J, leaving 9 bases between them. The CDR3 has 13 residues. CDR3 nucleotide sequence: TGTGCCAGCAGCGGGCAGCTGGGAAACACCATATATTTT. Translated, it gives CASSGQLGNTIYF.

The chain carries TRBV5-1 and TRBJ2-1, with 8 bases identical to TRBD1. This CDR3 contains 13 residues. The germline gives CDR1 SGHRS, CDR2 YFSETQ. The V segment lost 0 bases and the J segment 9 bases; nucleotides outside the gene matches: 2. CDR3 sequence (DNA): TGCGCCAGCAGCTTGGATCAGGGGGCTGAGCAGTTCTTC. Translation: CASSLDQGAEQFF. Full variable domain (rest looked up from reference TRBV5-1 and TRBJ2-1): KAGVTQTPRYLIKTRGQQVTLSCSPISGHRSVSWYQQTPGQGLQFLFEYFSETQRNKGNFPGRFSGRQFSNSRSEMNVSTLELGDSALYLCASSLDQGAEQFFGPGTRLTVL.

This rearrangement joins TRBV6-6 to TRBJ1-2; no reliable D call. V was pared by 0 bases and J by 0 bases, with 2 bases between. Per germline, CDR1 MNHNY and CDR2 SVGAGI (reference sequence). The CDR3 runs to 13 residues. CDR3 coding DNA: TGTGCCAGCAGTTACTCCACTAACTATGGCTACACCTTC. It specifies CASSYSTNYGYTF.

DNA for the CDR3: TGTGCCAGTAGTATTCTTGGGGCTAGCACAGATACGCAGTATTTT. Translation gives CASSILGASTDTQYF. This chain links TRBV19 with TRBJ2-3, with D possibly TRBD1 on 5 matching bases. Germline loops: CDR1 LNHDA, CDR2 SQIVND (reference sequence). V was cut by 3 bases and J by 0 bases, with 10 bases left in between. The CDR3 loop spans 15 amino acids.

V is TRBV2 and J is TRBJ2-3; a weak D match, TRBD2 (7 bases). The CDR3 covers 16 residues. Trimming cost V 7 bases and J 2 bases, with 19 bases left between them. Germline V gene lookup returns CDR1 SNHLY and CDR2 FYNNEI. In DNA, the CDR3 is TGTGCCAGCAATAGGGGGGGCTCCGCTGTCACAGATACGCAGTATTTT. Translated, it gives CASNRGGSAVTDTQYF.

The chain has TRBV2 and TRBJ1-4; tentative D call: TRBD1 (6 bases). Germline CDR1 is SNHLY and CDR2 is FYNNEI. CDR3 length equals 16 residues. Trimming stripped 7 bases from V and 7 bases from J, with 22 bases between. The CDR3 region has the DNA TGTGCCAGCACAAGCCAGACAGGCCTTAAGGGTGAAAAACTGTTTTTT. Its translation is CASTSQTGLKGEKLFF.

In this sample, this clone turned up a few times. The chain combines TRBV11-2 with TRBJ2-7, with TRBD2 identical over 10 bases. The CDR3 has 15 residues. Trimming took 4 bases from V and 1 from J; bases not matched to a gene: 4. The germline V gene has CDR1 SGHAT and CDR2 FQNNGV. Here the CDR3 DNA reads TGTGCCAGCAGCTCTATGACTAGCGGGTCCTACGAGCAGTACTTC. As protein: CASSSMTSGSYEQYF.

The CDR3, as DNA: TGTGCCAGCAGTTTATTTGCGGGAGGGCCAATTGAGCAGTTCTTC. Its protein product is CASSLFAGGPIEQFF. The chain carries TRBV27 and TRBJ2-1, with 9 nucleotides matching TRBD2. CDR3 length: 15 residues. The trim removed 1 base at V and 9 bases at J, leaving 7 bases unmatched. The germline gives CDR1 MNHEY, CDR2 SMNVEV (reference sequence).

The chain recombines TRBV7-2 with TRBJ1-2; D possibly corresponds to TRBD1 (6 bases). The CDR3 sequence is 14 residues long. Germline V lookup: CDR1 SGHTA, CDR2 FQGNSA. Trimming left V 2 bases short and J 7 bases short, with 14 bases between. CDR3 in amino acids: CASSLQLTGAGYTF. The CDR3 DNA reads TGTGCCAGCAGCTTACAATTGACAGGTGCTGGCTACACCTTC. The entire variable domain, with the rest obtained from reference TRBV7-2 and TRBJ1-2, is as follows: GAGVSQSPSNKVTEKGKDVELRCDPISGHTALYWYRQSLGQGLEFLIYFQGNSAPDKSGLPSDRFSAERTGGSVSTLTIQRTQQEDSAVYLCASSLQLTGAGYTFGSGTRLTVV.

This clone was seen only a few times. The junction departs from the called germline gene at one end, perhaps through a read error. The chain carries TRBV7-9 and TRBJ1-1; D is possibly TRBD1 (5 bases). CDR1 is SEHNR and CDR2 is FQNEAQ in the germline V gene (reference sequence). CDR3 length: 15 amino acids. Here the CDR3 reads CSSSLETGTNTEAFF. CDR3 DNA: TGTTCCAGCAGCTTAGAAACAGGTACGAACACTGAAGCTTTCTTT.

This chain connects TRBV7-9 to TRBJ2-7; no clear D gene. CDR1 and CDR2 from the germline V gene are SEHNR and FQNEAQ (reference sequence). The V and J ends lost 1 base and 0 bases respectively, with 10 bases between them. The CDR3 runs 15 residues. For the CDR3, the DNA is TGTGCCAGCAGCTTAGTGGGCAGGTACTCCTACGAGCAGTACTTC. Its protein is CASSLVGRYSYEQYF.

The genes are TRBV9 and TRBJ2-7; 11 bases fit TRBD2. The CDR3 runs to 16 residues. The germline V gene encodes CDR1 SGDLS and CDR2 YYNGEE. The J segment lost 0 bases and the V segment lost 0 bases, leaving 2 bases of the junction unmatched. CDR3 in DNA: TGTGCCAGCAGCGTAGGGGGACTAGCGGTCTCCTACGAGCAGTACTTC. This translates into CASSVGGLAVSYEQYF.

The chain joins TRBV18 to TRBJ2-3, with 11 nucleotides matching TRBD2. The CDR3 is made up of 16 amino acids. V lost 2 bases and J lost 2; bases outside the gene matches: 3. Germline V gene lookup returns CDR1 KGHSH and CDR2 LQKENI. The CDR3: CASSPLTSGTTDTQYF. For the CDR3, the DNA is TGTGCCAGCTCACCATTGACTAGCGGGACCACAGATACGCAGTATTTT.

This sequence joins TRBV5-4 and TRBJ2-3; D is possibly TRBD1 (6 bases). The CDR3 is 15 amino acids. Per the germline V gene, CDR1 is SGHNT and CDR2 is YYREEE (reference sequence). Trimming took off 4 bases at V and 4 bases at J, with 16 bases between the two ends. CDR3 protein: CASSLRRGKADTQYF. The CDR3 region has the DNA TGTGCCAGCAGCCTGAGAAGGGGGAAGGCAGATACGCAGTATTTT.

This clone was counted once. This chain connects TRBV2 to TRBJ2-7, with TRBD1 matching 7 bases. Germline V lookup: CDR1 SNHLY, CDR2 FYNNEI. The CDR3 runs 15 residues. V lost 4 bases, J lost 1 base, and 7 bases stayed unmatched. The DNA for the CDR3 is TGTGCCAGCAGTGTTACCGGGACAGCATCCTACGAGCAGTACTTC. This encodes CASSVTGTASYEQYF.

The J gene is TRBJ2-3, the V gene TRBV28, with 8 bases fitting TRBD2. The CDR3 totals 16 residues. Germline V gene data show CDR1 as MDHEN and CDR2 as SYDVKM. V was pared by 6 bases and J by 3 bases, with 11 bases of the junction left unmatched. The CDR3 reads CASSRSGGRMTDTQYF. The CDR3, as DNA: TGTGCCAGCAGCCGCTCGGGCGGGAGGATGACAGATACGCAGTATTTT.

The V call is TRBV2, the J call TRBJ2-2, with 9 bases lining up with TRBD1. The CDR3 contains 15 residues. Looked up from germline, CDR1 is SNHLY and CDR2 is FYNNEI. Trimming removed 6 bases from V and 1 base from J; junction bases left unmatched: 3. This chain's CDR3 is CASSGTGLNTGELFF. In nucleotides, the CDR3 is TGTGCCAGCAGCGGGACAGGGCTGAACACCGGGGAGCTGTTTTTT.

The V and J genes are TRBV19 and TRBJ1-6; tentative D call: TRBD1 (5 bases). CDR3 length equals 15 residues. CDR1 is LNHDA and CDR2 is SQIVND in the germline V gene (reference sequence). Between the trimmed V and J ends, which lost 6 bases and 0 bases, there was a span of 9 bases. The CDR3 DNA follows: TGTGCCAGTAGGACAGTAAGCTCCTATAATTCACCCCTCCACTTT. It codes for CASRTVSSYNSPLHF.